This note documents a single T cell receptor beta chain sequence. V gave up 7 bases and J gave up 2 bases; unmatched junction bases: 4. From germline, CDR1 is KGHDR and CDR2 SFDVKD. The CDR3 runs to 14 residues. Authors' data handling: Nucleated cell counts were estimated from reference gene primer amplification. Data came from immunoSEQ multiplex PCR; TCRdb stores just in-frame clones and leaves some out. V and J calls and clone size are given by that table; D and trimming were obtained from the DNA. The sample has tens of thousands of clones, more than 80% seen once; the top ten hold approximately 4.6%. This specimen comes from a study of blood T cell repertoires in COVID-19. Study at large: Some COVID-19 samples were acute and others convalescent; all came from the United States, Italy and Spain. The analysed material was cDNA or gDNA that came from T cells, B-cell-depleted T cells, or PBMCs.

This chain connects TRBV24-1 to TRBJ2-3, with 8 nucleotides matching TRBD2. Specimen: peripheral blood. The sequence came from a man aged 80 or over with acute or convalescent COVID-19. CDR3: CATSSGGNTDTQYF. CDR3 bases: TGTGCCACCAGCTCGGGGGGGAACACAGATACGCAGTATTTT.